A selection of T cell receptor beta chains follows, all from one sample in a study of monozygotic twins with inflammatory bowel disease. TCRdb reprocessed the 5' RACE reads and stores each CDR3 protein as one record, lacking DNA. The table gives 300,000 to 450,000 distinct CDR3 sequences; the top ten clones make up 2.5% to 3% of it. Sequenced input: blood. The source is a human donor with ulcerative colitis or Crohn's disease, or a healthy co-twin of an affected twin (not recorded which). Each CDR3 is given with its conserved first and last residue.

J gene,V gene,CDR3 protein
TRBJ2-7,TRBV6-5,CASISSELYEQYF
TRBJ2-5,TRBV30,CAWSVRAEGTQYF
TRBJ1-1,TRBV18,CAGSQGTLEAFF
TRBJ2-7,TRBV6-5,CASSYSKRQAAYEQYF
TRBJ2-5,TRBV4-1,CASSQAPPETQYF
TRBJ1-3,TRBV12-3/TRBV12-4,CASSFDSESNTIYF
TRBJ1-3,TRBV4-3,CASSQDMYVGNTIYF
TRBJ1-2,TRBV5-1,CASSPQGAPDYGYTF
TRBJ1-3,TRBV30,CAWRRDSLSGNTIYF
TRBJ2-1,TRBV5-1,CASSGVDRGSYNEQFF
TRBJ2-2,TRBV6-2/TRBV6-3,CASILYGDRELFF
TRBJ1-2,TRBV7-9,CASSSGTDIYGYTF
TRBJ2-7,TRBV5-1,CASSPVNPEPYEQYF
TRBJ1-5,TRBV9,CASNPDRFYQPQHF